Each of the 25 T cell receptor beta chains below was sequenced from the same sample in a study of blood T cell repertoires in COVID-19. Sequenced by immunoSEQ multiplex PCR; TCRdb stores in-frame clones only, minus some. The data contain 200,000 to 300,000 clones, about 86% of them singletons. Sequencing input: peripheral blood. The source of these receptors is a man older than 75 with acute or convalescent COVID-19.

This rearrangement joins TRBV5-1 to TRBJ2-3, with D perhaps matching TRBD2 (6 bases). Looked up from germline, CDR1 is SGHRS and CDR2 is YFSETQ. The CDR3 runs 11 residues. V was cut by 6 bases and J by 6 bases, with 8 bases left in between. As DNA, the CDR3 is TGCGCCAGCAAGGGGAGGGATACGCAGTATTTT. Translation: CASKGRDTQYF.

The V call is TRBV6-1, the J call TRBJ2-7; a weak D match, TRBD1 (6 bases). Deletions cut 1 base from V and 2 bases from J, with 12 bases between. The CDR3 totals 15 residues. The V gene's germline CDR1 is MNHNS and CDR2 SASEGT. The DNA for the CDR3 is TGTGCCAGCAGTGAAGAGGGCAGGGGTCCCTACGAGCAGTACTTC. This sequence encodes CASSEEGRGPYEQYF.

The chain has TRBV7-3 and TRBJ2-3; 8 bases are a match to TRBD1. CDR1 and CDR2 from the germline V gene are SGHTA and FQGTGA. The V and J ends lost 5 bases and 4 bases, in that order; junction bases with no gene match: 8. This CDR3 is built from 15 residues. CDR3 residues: CASSLRTGISDTQYF. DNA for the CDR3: TGTGCCAGCAGCCTCCGGACAGGGATCTCAGATACGCAGTATTTT.

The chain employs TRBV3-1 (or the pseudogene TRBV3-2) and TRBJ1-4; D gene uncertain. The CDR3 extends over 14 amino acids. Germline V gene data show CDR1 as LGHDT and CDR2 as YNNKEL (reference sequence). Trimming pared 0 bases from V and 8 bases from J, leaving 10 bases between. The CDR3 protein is CASSQEQGREKLFF. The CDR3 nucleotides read TGTGCCAGCAGCCAAGAACAAGGGAGAGAAAAACTGTTTTTT.

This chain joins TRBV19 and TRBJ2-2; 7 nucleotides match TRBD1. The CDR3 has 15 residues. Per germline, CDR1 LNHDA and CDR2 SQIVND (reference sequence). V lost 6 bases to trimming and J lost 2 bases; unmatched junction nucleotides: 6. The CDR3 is CASRADRLNTGELFF. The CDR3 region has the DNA TGTGCCAGTAGGGCGGACAGGTTAAACACCGGGGAGCTGTTTTTT.

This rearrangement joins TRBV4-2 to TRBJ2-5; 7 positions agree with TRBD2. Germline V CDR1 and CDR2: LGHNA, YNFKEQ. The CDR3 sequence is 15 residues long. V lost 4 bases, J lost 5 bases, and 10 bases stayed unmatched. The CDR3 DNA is TGTGCCAGCAGCCTCGAAGCGGGGTCCCGGGAGACCCAGTACTTC. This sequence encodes CASSLEAGSRETQYF.

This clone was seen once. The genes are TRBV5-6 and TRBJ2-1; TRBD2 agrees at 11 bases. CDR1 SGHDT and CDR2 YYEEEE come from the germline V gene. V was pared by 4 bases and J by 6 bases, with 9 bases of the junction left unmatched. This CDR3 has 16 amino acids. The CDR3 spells CASSNWGLAGGNEQFF. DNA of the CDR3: TGTGCCAGCAGCAACTGGGGGCTAGCGGGGGGCAATGAGCAGTTCTTC.

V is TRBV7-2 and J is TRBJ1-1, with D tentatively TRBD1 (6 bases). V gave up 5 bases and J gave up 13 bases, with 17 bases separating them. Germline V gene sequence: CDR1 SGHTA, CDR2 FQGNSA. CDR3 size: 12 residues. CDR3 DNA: TGTGCCAGCAGCCCGGAGTTGGGGGCGGGTTTCTTT. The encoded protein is CASSPELGAGFF.

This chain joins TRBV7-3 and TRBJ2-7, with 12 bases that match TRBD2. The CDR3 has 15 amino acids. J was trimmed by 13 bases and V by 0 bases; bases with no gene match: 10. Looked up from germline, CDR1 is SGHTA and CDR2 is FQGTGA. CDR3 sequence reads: CASSLTPTSGSPFYF. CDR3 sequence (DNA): TGTGCCAGCAGCTTAACCCCGACTAGCGGGAGTCCCTTTTACTTC.

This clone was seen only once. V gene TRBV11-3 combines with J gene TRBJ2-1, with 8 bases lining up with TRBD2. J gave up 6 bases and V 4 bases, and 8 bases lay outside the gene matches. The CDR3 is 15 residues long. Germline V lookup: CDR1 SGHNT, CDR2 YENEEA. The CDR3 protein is CASSWRGEGSNEQFF. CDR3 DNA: TGTGCCAGCAGCTGGCGGGGGGAAGGTAGCAATGAGCAGTTCTTC.

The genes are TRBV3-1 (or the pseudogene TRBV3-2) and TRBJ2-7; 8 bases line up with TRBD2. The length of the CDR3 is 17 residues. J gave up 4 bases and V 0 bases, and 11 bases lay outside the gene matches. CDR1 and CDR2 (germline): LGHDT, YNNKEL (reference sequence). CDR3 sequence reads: CASSQDLRAGGTYEQYF. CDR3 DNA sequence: TGTGCCAGCAGCCAAGATCTCCGGGCGGGGGGCACTTACGAGCAGTACTTC.

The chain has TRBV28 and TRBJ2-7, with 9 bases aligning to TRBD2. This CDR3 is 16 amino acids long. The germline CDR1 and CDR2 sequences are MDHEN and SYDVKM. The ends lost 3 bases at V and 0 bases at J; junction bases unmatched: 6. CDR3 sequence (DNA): TGTGCCAGCAGTTTCTCGAGCGGGAGGCGCTCCTACGAGCAGTACTTC. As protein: CASSFSSGRRSYEQYF.

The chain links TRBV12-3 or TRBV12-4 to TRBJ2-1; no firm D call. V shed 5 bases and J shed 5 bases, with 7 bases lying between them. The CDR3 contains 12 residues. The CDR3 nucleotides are TGTGCCAGCAGTCCTCTTAACAATGAGCAGTTCTTC. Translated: CASSPLNNEQFF.

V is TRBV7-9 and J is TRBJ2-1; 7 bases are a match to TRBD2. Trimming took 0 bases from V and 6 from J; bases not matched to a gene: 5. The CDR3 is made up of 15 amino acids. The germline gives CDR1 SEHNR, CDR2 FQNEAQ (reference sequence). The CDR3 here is CASSLAAGESNEQFF. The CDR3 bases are TGTGCCAGCAGCTTAGCCGCGGGAGAGTCCAATGAGCAGTTCTTC.

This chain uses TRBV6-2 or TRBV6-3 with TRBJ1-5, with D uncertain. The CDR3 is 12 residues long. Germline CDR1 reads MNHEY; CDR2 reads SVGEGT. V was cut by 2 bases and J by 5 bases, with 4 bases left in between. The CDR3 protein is CASSYRYQPQHF. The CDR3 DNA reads TGTGCCAGCAGTTACCGGTATCAGCCCCAGCATTTT.

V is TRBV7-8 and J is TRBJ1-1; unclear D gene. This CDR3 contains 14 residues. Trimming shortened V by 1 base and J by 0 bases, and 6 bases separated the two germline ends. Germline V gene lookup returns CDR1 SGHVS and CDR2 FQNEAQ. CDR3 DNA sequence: TGTGCCAGCAGCTTAGAGAGGGTGAACACTGAAGCTTTCTTT. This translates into CASSLERVNTEAFF.

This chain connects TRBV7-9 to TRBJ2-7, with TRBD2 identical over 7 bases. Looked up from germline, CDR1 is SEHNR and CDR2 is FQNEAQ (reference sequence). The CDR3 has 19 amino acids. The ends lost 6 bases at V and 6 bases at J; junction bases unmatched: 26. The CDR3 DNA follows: TGTGCCAGCAGATGGCCGGGAGGTAAGGACTACCTTGAAAGAGGCGAGCAGTACTTC. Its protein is CASRWPGGKDYLERGEQYF. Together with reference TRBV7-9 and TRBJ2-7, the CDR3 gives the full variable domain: DTGVSQNPRHKITKRGQNVTFRCDPISEHNRLYWYRQTLGQGPEFLTYFQNEAQLEKSRLLSDRFSAERPKGSFSTLEIQRTEQGDSAMYLCASRWPGGKDYLERGEQYFGPGTRLTVT.

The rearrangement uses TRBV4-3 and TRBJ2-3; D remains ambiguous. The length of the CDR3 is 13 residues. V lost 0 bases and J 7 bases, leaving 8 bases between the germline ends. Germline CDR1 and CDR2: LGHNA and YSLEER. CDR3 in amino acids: CASSQDRAYTQYF. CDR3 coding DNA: TGCGCCAGCAGCCAAGATCGCGCCTATACGCAGTATTTT.

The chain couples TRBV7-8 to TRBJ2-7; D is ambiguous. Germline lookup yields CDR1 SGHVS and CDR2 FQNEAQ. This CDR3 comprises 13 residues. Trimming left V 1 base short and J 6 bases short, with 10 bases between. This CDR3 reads CASSLGMTSEQYF. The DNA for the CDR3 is TGTGCCAGCAGCTTAGGCATGACATCCGAGCAGTACTTC.

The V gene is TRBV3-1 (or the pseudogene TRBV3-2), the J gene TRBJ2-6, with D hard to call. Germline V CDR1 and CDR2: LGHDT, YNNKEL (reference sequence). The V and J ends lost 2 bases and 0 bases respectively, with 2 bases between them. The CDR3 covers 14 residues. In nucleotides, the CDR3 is TGTGCCAGCAGCCAACTCTCTGGGGCCAACGTCCTGACTTTC. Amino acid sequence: CASSQLSGANVLTF.

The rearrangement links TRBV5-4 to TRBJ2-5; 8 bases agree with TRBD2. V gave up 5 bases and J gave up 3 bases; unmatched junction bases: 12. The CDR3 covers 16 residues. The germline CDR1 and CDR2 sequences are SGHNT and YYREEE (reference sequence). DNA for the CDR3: TGTGCCAGCAGGACCCGGGGGGGTAAACGCGAAGAGACCCAGTACTTC. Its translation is CASRTRGGKREETQYF.

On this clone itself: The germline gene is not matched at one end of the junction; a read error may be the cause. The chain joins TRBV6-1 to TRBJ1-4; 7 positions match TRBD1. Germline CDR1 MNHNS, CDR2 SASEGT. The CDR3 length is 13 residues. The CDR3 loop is CASNEDRDEKLFF. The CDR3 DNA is TGTGCCAGCAATGAAGACAGGGATGAAAAACTGTTTTTT.

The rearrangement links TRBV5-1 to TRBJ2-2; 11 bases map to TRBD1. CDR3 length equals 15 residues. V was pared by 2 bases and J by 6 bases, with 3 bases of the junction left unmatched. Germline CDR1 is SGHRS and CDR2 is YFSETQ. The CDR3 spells CASSFGQGASGELFF. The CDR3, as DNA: TGCGCCAGCAGCTTTGGACAGGGGGCTTCCGGGGAGCTGTTTTTT.

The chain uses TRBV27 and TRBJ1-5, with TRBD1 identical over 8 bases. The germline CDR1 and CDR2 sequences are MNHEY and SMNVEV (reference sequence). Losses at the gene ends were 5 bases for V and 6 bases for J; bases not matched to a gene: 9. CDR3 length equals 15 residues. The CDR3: CASSTQGAGGQPQHF. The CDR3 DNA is TGTGCCAGCAGTACTCAGGGGGCAGGCGGTCAGCCCCAGCATTTT.

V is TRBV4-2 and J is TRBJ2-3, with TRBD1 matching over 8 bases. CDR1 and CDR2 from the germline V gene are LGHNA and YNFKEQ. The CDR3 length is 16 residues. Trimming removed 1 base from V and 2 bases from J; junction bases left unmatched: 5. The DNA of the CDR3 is TGTGCCAGCAGCCAAGTTGGGACAGGTTCCACAGATACGCAGTATTTT. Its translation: CASSQVGTGSTDTQYF.